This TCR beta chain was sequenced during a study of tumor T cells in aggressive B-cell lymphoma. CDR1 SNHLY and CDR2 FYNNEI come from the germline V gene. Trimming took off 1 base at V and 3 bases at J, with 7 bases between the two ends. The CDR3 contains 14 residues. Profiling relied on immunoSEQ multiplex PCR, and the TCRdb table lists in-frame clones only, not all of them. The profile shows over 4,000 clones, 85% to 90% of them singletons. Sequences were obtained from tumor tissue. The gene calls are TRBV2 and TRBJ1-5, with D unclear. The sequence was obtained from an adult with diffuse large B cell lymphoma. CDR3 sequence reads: CASSEGLNNQPQHF. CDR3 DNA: TGTGCCAGCAGTGAAGGGCTGAACAATCAGCCCCAGCATTTT.